Following are 18 T cell receptor beta chains from one sample sequenced in a study of cytomegalovirus exposure and HLA in healthy donors. The table came from immunoSEQ multiplex PCR; TCRdb's copy has only in-frame clones and leaves some out. The sample holds over 110,000 clones, 85% to 90% seen once. Sequenced material: PBMCs. The receptors derive from a man younger than 30 in good health and CMV-seropositive.

The V and J genes are TRBV7-9 and TRBJ2-1, with 10 bases aligning to TRBD2. The CDR3 spans 17 residues. Germline CDR1 reads SEHNR; CDR2 reads FQNEAQ (reference sequence). V gave up 4 bases and J gave up 8 bases; unmatched junction bases: 14. The CDR3 DNA follows: TGTGCCAGCAGCTCTCCGGGTGCGGGACTAGCGACCTATGAGCAGTTCTTC. It is translated as CASSSPGAGLATYEQFF. Based on the CDR3 plus reference TRBV7-9 and TRBJ2-1, the full variable domain is DTGVSQNPRHKITKRGQNVTFRCDPISEHNRLYWYRQTLGQGPEFLTYFQNEAQLEKSRLLSDRFSAERPKGSFSTLEIQRTEQGDSAMYLCASSSPGAGLATYEQFFGPGTRLTVL.

This clone was recorded a few times. The chain has TRBV11-3 and TRBJ2-3, with D perhaps TRBD2 (5 bases). This CDR3 is built from 14 residues. Germline CDR1 and CDR2: SGHNT and YENEEA. V was clipped by 1 base and J by 2 bases, with 7 bases between them. CDR3 region: CASSLGGFTDTQYF. CDR3 sequence (DNA): TGTGCCAGCAGCTTAGGAGGGTTCACAGATACGCAGTATTTT.

The V gene is TRBV7-2, the J gene TRBJ2-7; D may be TRBD1 (5 bases). Germline loops: CDR1 SGHTA, CDR2 FQGNSA. Trimming stripped 3 bases from V and 3 bases from J, with 12 bases between. The CDR3 length is 14 residues. For the CDR3, the DNA is TGTGCCAGCAGCTTTCAGGGTGGAGACTACGAGCAGTACTTC. Residues: CASSFQGGDYEQYF.

The V and J genes are TRBV6-1 and TRBJ2-4, with a weak D call TRBD2 (6 bases). The CDR3 consists of 15 residues. Germline V gene lookup returns CDR1 MNHNS and CDR2 SASEGT. The V end was cut by 0 bases, the J end by 7 bases, with 13 bases between. The CDR3 region has the DNA TGTGCCAGCAGTGAAGCGATCGGGGAGGTCAACATTCAGTACTTC. Protein: CASSEAIGEVNIQYF.

The table lists this clone with a count of one. The V call is TRBV6-5, the J call TRBJ2-7, with 8 bases lining up with TRBD1. This CDR3 comprises 16 residues. Germline V gene sequence: CDR1 MNHEY, CDR2 SVGAGI. The V and J ends lost 4 bases and 3 bases, in that order; junction bases with no gene match: 11. The CDR3 reads CASSSAPGTGDYEQYF. In DNA form, the CDR3 reads TGTGCCAGCAGTTCAGCCCCCGGGACAGGTGACTACGAGCAGTACTTC.

The V gene is TRBV11-2, the J gene TRBJ2-2, with 9 nucleotides matching TRBD2. Per the germline V gene, CDR1 is SGHAT and CDR2 is FQNNGV. Trimming at V came to 6 bases and at J to 7 bases, leaving 9 bases not matched to a gene. CDR3 length: 15 residues. CDR3 DNA sequence: TGTGCCAGCAGAGGGGGACTAGCTGGCGGCGGGGAGCTGTTTTTT. Translating it yields CASRGGLAGGGELFF. The full variable domain, completed using reference TRBV11-2 and TRBJ2-2, is EAGVAQSPRYKIIEKRQSVAFWCNPISGHATLYWYQQILGQGPKLLIQFQNNGVVDDSQLPKDRFSAERLKGVDSTLKIQPAKLEDSAVYLCASRGGLAGGGELFFGEGSRLTVL.

The chain links TRBV4-1 to TRBJ2-1; 13 bases are shared with TRBD2. Germline V gives CDR1 MGHRA, CDR2 YSYEKL. The CDR3 totals 16 residues. V lost 4 bases to trimming and J lost 8 bases; unmatched junction nucleotides: 8. The CDR3 spells CASSLPTSGRIHEQFF. The CDR3 nucleotides read TGCGCCAGCAGCCTGCCGACTAGCGGGAGGATCCATGAGCAGTTCTTC.

This clone was recorded only once. The V and J genes are TRBV6-6 and TRBJ2-5; tentatively, D is TRBD1 (5 bases). CDR1 is MNHNY, CDR2 SVGAGI, per germline (reference sequence). This CDR3 has 13 amino acids. The V end lost 6 bases, the J end lost 5 bases, and 13 bases lay between the germline ends. The CDR3 loop is CASRDNSGETQYF. CDR3 sequence (DNA): TGTGCCAGCAGGGACAACTCTGGCGAGACCCAGTACTTC.

The J gene is TRBJ2-7, the V gene TRBV7-2; TRBD2 might be the D (6 bases). This CDR3 is 15 amino acids long. V was shortened by 3 bases and J by 3 bases, with 15 bases between the two germline ends. Germline assignment: CDR1 SGHTA and CDR2 FQGNSA. The CDR3 loop reads CASSFLPLASYEQYF. The CDR3 region has the DNA TGTGCCAGCAGCTTTTTGCCGCTAGCGAGCTACGAGCAGTACTTC.

This chain links TRBV30 with TRBJ2-7, with 10 bases aligning to TRBD1. J was trimmed by 1 base and V by 4 bases; bases with no gene match: 1. Germline assignment: CDR1 GTSNPN and CDR2 SVGIG (reference sequence). The CDR3 is 13 residues long. DNA of the CDR3: TGTGCCTGGAAGGACAGGGGGTCCTACGAGCAGTACTTC. Encoded protein: CAWKDRGSYEQYF.

The rearrangement uses TRBV15 and TRBJ1-4; D is ambiguous. The V gene's germline CDR1 is LNHNV and CDR2 YYDKDF (reference sequence). This CDR3 comprises 16 residues. V dropped 1 base and J dropped 1 base, with 10 bases sitting between them. Written as DNA, the CDR3 is TGTGCCACCAGCAGAGTGCGGGGAATAACTAATGAAAAACTGTTTTTT. Its protein is CATSRVRGITNEKLFF.

V gene TRBV5-1 combines with J gene TRBJ2-3; the D is unclear. V was clipped by 4 bases and J by 2 bases, with 5 bases between them. This CDR3 has 12 amino acids. The germline V gene has CDR1 SGHRS and CDR2 YFSETQ. CDR3 loop: CASSRYTDTQYF. In DNA, the CDR3 is TGCGCCAGCAGCCGGTACACAGATACGCAGTATTTT.

The gene calls are TRBV2 and TRBJ1-3, with D perhaps TRBD1 (6 bases). From germline, CDR1 is SNHLY and CDR2 FYNNEI. The CDR3 consists of 16 residues. Deletions cut 4 bases from V and 0 bases from J, with 13 bases between. CDR3 sequence reads: CASSGWTVDSGNTIYF. In DNA, the CDR3 is TGTGCCAGCAGTGGGTGGACAGTCGACTCTGGAAACACCATATATTTT. The complete variable domain, with remaining parts taken from reference TRBV2 and TRBJ1-3, reads EPEVTQTPSHQVTQMGQEVILRCVPISNHLYFYWYRQILGQKVEFLVSFYNNEISEKSEIFDDQFSVERPDGSNFTLKIRSTKLEDSAMYFCASSGWTVDSGNTIYFGEGSWLTVV.

The chain uses TRBV9 and TRBJ1-6; the D is unclear. This CDR3 is built from 15 residues. V lost 1 base and J 9 bases, leaving 14 bases between the germline ends. The germline CDR1 and CDR2 sequences are SGDLS and YYNGEE. The CDR3 DNA follows: TGTGCCAGCAGCGTAAATCCTCAGTCCCGTTCACCCCTCCACTTT. Amino acid sequence: CASSVNPQSRSPLHF.

The V call is TRBV29-1, the J call TRBJ1-2; D may be TRBD1 (6 bases). The CDR3 runs to 12 residues. Germline CDR1 reads SQVTM; CDR2 reads ANQGSEA. V gave up 7 bases and J gave up 5 bases, with 14 bases separating them. The CDR3, as DNA: TGCAGCGCAAGTGGGGGCCGGTATGGCTACACCTTC. It is translated as CSASGGRYGYTF.

The chain recombines TRBV9 with TRBJ2-7; D uncertain. Germline loops: CDR1 SGDLS, CDR2 YYNGEE. The CDR3 is 15 amino acids. V was trimmed by 3 bases and J by 3 bases, leaving 16 bases between them. This CDR3 is CASSESGDEYYEQYF. For the CDR3, the DNA is TGTGCCAGCAGCGAATCAGGTGACGAGTACTACGAGCAGTACTTC.

The sample holds one count of this clone. J is TRBJ1-1 and V is TRBV27, with D possibly matching TRBD1 (5 bases). The length of the CDR3 is 14 residues. Germline V gives CDR1 MNHEY, CDR2 SMNVEV (reference sequence). V gave up 2 bases and J gave up 5 bases, with 12 bases separating them. The CDR3 DNA reads TGTGCCAGCAGTTTAGAAGGGGCCTGGACTGAAGCTTTCTTT. This translates into CASSLEGAWTEAFF.

This clone was found once. The chain couples TRBV19 to TRBJ1-1; D is possibly TRBD1 (5 bases). The V gene's germline CDR1 is LNHDA and CDR2 SQIVND (reference sequence). The CDR3 length is 14 residues. V dropped 7 bases and J dropped 4 bases, with 16 bases sitting between them. CDR3 region: CASTTGLQVTEAFF. As DNA, the CDR3 is TGTGCCAGTACCACAGGTCTCCAGGTCACTGAAGCTTTCTTT.